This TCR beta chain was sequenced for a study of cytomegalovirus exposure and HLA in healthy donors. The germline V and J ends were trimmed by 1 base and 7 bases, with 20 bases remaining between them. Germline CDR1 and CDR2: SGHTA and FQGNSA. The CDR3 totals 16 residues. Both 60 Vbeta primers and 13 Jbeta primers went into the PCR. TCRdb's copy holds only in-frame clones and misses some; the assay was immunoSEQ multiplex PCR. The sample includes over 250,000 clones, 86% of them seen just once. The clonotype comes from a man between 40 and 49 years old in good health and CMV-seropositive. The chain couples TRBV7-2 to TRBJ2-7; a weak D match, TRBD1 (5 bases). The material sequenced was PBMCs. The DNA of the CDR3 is TGTGCCAGCAGCTTAGATAGTCTTCCAGGGCTTGAGGAGCAGTACTTC. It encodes CASSLDSLPGLEEQYF.